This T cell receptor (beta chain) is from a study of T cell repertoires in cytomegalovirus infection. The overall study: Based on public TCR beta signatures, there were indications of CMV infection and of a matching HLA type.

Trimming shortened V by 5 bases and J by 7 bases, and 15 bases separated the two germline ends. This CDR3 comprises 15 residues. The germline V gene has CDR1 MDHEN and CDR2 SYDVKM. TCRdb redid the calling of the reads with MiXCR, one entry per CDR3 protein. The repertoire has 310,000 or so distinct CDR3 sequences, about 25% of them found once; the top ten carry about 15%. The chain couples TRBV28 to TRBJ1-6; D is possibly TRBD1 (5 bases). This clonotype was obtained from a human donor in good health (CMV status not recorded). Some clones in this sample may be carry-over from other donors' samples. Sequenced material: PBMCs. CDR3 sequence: CASSGERQRNSPLHF. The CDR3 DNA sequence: TGTGCCAGCAGTGGAGAAAGACAGCGGAATTCACCCCTCCACTTT.